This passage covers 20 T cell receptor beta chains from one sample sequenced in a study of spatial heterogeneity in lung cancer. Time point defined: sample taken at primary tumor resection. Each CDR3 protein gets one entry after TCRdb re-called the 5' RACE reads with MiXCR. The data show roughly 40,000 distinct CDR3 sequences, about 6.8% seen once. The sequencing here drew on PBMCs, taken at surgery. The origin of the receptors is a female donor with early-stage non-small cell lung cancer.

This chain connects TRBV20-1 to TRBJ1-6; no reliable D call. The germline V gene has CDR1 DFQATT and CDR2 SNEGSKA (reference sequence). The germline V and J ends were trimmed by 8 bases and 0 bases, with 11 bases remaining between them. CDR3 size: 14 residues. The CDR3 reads CSTSRSSYNSPLHF. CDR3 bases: TGCAGTACAAGTAGAAGCTCCTATAATTCACCCCTCCACTTT.

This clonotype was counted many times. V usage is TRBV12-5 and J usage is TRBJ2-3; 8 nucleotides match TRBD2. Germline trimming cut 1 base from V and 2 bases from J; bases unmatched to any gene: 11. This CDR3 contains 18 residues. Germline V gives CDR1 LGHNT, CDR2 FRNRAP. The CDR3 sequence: CASGLGGTSGISTDTQYF. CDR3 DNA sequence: TGTGCTAGTGGTTTGGGGGGCACTAGCGGAATATCCACAGATACGCAGTATTTT.

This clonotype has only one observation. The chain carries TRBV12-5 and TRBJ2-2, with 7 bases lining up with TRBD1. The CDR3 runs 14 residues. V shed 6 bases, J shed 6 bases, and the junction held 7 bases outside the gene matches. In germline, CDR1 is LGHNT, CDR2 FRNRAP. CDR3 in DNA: TGTGCTAGTGGCCTACAGGGGAAGGCCGGGGAGCTGTTTTTT. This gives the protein CASGLQGKAGELFF.

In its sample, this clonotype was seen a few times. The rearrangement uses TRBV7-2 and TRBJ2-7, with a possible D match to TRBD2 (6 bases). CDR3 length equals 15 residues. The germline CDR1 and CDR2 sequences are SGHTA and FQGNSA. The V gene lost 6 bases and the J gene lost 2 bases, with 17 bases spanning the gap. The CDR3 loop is CASSRTGTGPYEQYF. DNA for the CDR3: TGTGCCAGCAGTCGAACCGGGACTGGACCCTACGAGCAGTACTTC.

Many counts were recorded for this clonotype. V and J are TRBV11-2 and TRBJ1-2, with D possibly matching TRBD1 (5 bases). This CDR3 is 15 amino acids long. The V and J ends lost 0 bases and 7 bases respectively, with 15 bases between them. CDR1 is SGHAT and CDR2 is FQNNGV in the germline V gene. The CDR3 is CASSLDLGLASGYTF. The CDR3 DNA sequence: TGTGCCAGCAGCTTAGATCTGGGACTCGCGAGTGGCTACACCTTC.

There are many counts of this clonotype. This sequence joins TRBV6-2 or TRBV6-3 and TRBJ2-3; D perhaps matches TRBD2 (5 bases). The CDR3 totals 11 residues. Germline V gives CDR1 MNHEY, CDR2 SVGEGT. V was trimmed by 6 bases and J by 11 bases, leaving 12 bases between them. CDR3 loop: CASSRTEGQYF. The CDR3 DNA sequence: TGTGCCAGCAGCCGTACTGAGGGGCAGTATTTT.

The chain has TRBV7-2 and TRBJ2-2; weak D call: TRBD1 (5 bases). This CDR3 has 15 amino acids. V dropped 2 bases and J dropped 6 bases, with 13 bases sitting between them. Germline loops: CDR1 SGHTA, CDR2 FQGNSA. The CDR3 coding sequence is TGTGCCAGCAGCTTACGTGACTTAGGGGCCGGGGAGCTGTTTTTT. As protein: CASSLRDLGAGELFF.

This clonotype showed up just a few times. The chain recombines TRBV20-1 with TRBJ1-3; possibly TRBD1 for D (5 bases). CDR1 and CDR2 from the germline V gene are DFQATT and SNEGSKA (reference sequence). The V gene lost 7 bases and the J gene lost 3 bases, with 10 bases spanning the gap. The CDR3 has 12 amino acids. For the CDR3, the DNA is TGCAGTGTGGGGGAGAGTGGAAACACCATATATTTT. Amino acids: CSVGESGNTIYF.

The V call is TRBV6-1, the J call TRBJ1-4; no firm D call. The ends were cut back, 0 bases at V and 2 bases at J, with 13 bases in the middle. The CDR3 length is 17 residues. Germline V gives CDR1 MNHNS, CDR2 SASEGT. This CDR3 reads CASSEAPLSSTNEKLFF. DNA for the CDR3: TGTGCCAGCAGTGAAGCGCCCCTTTCTTCGACTAATGAAAAACTGTTTTTT.

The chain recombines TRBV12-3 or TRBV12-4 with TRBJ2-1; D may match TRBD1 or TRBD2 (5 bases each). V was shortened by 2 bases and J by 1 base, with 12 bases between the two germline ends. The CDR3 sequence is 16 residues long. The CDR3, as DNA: TGTGCCAGCAGTTTACAACTGGGGGTATCCTACAATGAGCAGTTCTTC. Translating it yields CASSLQLGVSYNEQFF.

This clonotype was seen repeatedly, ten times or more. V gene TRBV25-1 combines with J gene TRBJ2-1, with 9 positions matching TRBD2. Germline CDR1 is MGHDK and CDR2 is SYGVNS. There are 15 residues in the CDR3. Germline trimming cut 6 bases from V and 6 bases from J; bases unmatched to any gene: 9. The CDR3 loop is CASRRPAGGLNEQFF. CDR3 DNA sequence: TGTGCCAGCAGACGCCCCGCGGGGGGGCTCAATGAGCAGTTCTTC. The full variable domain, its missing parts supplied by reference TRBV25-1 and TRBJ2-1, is EADIYQTPRYLVIGTGKKITLECSQTMGHDKMYWYQQDPGMELHLIHYSYGVNSTEKGDLSSESTVSRIRTEHFPLTLESARPSHTSQYLCASRRPAGGLNEQFFGPGTRLTVL.

The CDR3 coding sequence is TGTGCCAGCAGTTCAGGGAGGAATGAGCAGTTCTTC. The encoded protein is CASSSGRNEQFF. The chain recombines TRBV6-5 with TRBJ2-1, with D maybe TRBD2 (6 bases). Germline V CDR1 and CDR2: MNHEY, SVGAGI. V was shortened by 4 bases and J by 7 bases, with 8 bases between the two germline ends. The CDR3 covers 12 residues.

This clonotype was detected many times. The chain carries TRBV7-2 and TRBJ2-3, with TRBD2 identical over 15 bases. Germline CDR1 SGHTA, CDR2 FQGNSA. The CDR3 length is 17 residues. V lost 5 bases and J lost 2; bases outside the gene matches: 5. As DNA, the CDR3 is TGTGCCAGCAGCGGCAGGACTAGCGGGGGGGCCACAGATACGCAGTATTTT. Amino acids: CASSGRTSGGATDTQYF.

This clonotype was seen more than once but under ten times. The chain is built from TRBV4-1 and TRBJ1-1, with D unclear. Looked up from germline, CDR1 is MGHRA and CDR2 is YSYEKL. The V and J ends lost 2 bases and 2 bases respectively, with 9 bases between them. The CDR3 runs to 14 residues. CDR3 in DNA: TGCGCCAGCAGCCAATTTTCTAGAAACACTGAAGCTTTCTTT. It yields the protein CASSQFSRNTEAFF.

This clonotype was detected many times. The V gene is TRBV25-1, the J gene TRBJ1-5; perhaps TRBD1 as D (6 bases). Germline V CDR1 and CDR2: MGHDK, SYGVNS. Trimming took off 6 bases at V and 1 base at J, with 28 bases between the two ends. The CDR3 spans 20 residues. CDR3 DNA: TGTGCCAGCAGAGATCCCCCAGCGGTCGTACAGGGAATCAGCAATCAGCCCCAGCATTTT. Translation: CASRDPPAVVQGISNQPQHF.

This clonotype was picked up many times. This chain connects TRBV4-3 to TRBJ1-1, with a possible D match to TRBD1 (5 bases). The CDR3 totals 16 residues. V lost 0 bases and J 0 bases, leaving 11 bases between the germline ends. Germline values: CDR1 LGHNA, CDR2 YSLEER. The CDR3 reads CASSQDPRGLNTEAFF. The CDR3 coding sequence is TGCGCCAGCAGCCAAGACCCTAGGGGCCTGAACACTGAAGCTTTCTTT.

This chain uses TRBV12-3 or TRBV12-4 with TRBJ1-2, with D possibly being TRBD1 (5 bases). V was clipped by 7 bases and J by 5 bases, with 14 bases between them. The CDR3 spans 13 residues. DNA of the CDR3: TGTGCCAGCACCCCAGGGTTGCAGTATGGCTACACCTTC. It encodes CASTPGLQYGYTF.

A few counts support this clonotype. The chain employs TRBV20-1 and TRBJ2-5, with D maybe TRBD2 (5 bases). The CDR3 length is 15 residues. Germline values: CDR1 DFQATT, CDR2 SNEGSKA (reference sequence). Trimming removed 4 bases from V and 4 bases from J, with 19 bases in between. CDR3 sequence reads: CSAISPPTGRETQYF. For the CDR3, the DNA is TGCAGTGCTATATCTCCCCCCACGGGGAGAGAGACCCAGTACTTC.

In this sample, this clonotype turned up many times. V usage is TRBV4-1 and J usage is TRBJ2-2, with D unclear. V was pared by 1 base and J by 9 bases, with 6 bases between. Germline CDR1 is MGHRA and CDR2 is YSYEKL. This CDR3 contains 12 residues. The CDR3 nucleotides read TGCGCCAGCAGCCAAGTTCAGAGGGAGCTGTTTTTT. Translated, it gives CASSQVQRELFF.

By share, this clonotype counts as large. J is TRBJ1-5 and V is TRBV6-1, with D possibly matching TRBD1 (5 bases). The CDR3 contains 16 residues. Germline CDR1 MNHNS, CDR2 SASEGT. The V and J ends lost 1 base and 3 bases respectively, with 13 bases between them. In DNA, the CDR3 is TGTGCCAGCAGTGAAGGGTTCGGACAAACCAATCAGCCCCAGCATTTT. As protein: CASSEGFGQTNQPQHF.